The rows below give T cell receptor beta chains drawn from one sample of a study of post-analysis software for immune sequencing data. From the PCR reads, TCRdb called clonotypes with MiXCR, one entry per CDR3 protein. The sample holds hundreds of thousands of distinct CDR3 sequences, 36% seen once. Sequencing was performed on blood. The receptors were sampled from a girl between 10 and 17 years old with multiple sclerosis. Each CDR3 is given with its conserved first and last residue. A D gene is named only where the DNA matches it firmly. For some rows the clone size is stated as once, few or many, or as a class when expanded; others skip it.

-,TRBJ1-2,many,TRBV24-1,CATSDGGLGYTF,TGTGCCACCAGTGATGGGGGGCTGGGCTACACCTTC
-,TRBJ2-2,many,TRBV28,CASRTVGDTGELFF,TGTGCCAGCAGGACTGTTGGGGACACCGGGGAGCTGTTTTTT
-,TRBJ1-6,few,TRBV7-9,CASSLGGGNSPLHF,TGTGCCAGCAGCCTTGGAGGGGGAAATTCACCCCTCCACTTT
-,TRBJ2-2,-,TRBV2,CARLGETGNTGELFF,TGTGCCCGCCTTGGAGAGACAGGGAACACCGGGGAGCTGTTTTTT
-,TRBJ2-3,many,TRBV6-4,CASSERGRTDTQYF,TGTGCCAGCTCGGAAAGAGGCCGTACAGATACGCAGTATTTT
-,TRBJ1-2,-,TRBV29-1,CSVGGLYYGYTF,TGCAGCGTCGGGGGGCTCTACTATGGCTACACCTTC
TRBD1,TRBJ2-7,-,TRBV7-2,CASSTGTGPLEQYF,TGTGCCAGCAGTACCGGGACAGGGCCCCTCGAGCAGTACTTC
-,TRBJ2-1,-,TRBV28,CASSVSGNEQFF,TGTGCCAGCAGTGTAAGCGGAAATGAGCAGTTCTTC
-,TRBJ2-1,once,TRBV29-1,CSVDEGISYNEQFF,TGCAGCGTTGACGAGGGTATCTCCTACAATGAGCAGTTCTTC
-,TRBJ1-4,many,TRBV5-1,CASSSGRGVSNEKLFF,TGCGCCAGCAGCTCAGGAAGGGGGGTCTCTAATGAAAAACTGTTTTTT
-,TRBJ2-2,-,TRBV27,CASSPDRRGISNTGELFF,TGTGCCAGCAGTCCCGATCGGAGGGGAATATCGAACACCGGGGAGCTGTTTTTT
TRBD2,TRBJ2-4,many,TRBV20-1,CSARDERGSRGPKNIQYF,TGCAGTGCTAGAGATGAGCGGGGGAGCAGGGGCCCCAAAAACATTCAGTACTTC
-,TRBJ2-7,once,TRBV29-1,CSVEQLDSYNGQYF,TGCAGCGTTGAGCAACTAGACTCCTACAATGGGCAGTACTTC
-,TRBJ1-4,-,TRBV15,CATSRDPGAGEKLFF,TGTGCCACCAGCAGAGATCCTGGGGCCGGTGAAAAACTGTTTTTT
-,TRBJ1-2,many,TRBV3-1,CASSPLTANYGYTF,TGTGCCAGCAGCCCCCTGACAGCTAACTATGGCTACACCTTC
TRBD1,TRBJ2-3,once,TRBV20-1,CSANTGVGTDTQYF,TGCAGTGCTAACACAGGGGTCGGCACAGATACGCAGTATTTT
TRBD2,TRBJ2-1,-,TRBV6-6,CASSPKGLAGTNEQFF,TGTGCCAGCAGCCCAAAAGGACTAGCGGGAACTAATGAGCAGTTCTTC
-,TRBJ1-1,few,TRBV6-2/TRBV6-3,CASSYPQTVTEAFF,TGTGCCAGCAGTTATCCTCAGACAGTCACTGAAGCTTTCTTT
TRBD1,TRBJ2-2,few,TRBV5-1,CASSLVVGTGNTGELFF,TGCGCCAGCAGCTTGGTTGTTGGGACAGGGAACACCGGGGAGCTGTTTTTT
-,TRBJ2-7,-,TRBV20-1,CSARGTESSYEQYF,TGCAGTGCTAGAGGGACCGAGAGCTCCTACGAGCAGTACTTC
TRBD2,TRBJ2-1,-,TRBV10-3,CAIRPSSGGYNEQFF,TGTGCCATTAGACCTTCTAGCGGGGGTTACAATGAGCAGTTCTTC
TRBD1,TRBJ2-5,many,TRBV20-1,CSARATGVETQYF,TGCAGTGCTAGAGCGACAGGGGTCGAGACCCAGTACTTC
-,TRBJ1-5,many,TRBV2,CASSLAFDGINQPQHF,TGTGCCAGCAGTCTCGCCTTTGACGGTATCAATCAGCCCCAGCATTTT
TRBD1,TRBJ2-4,-,TRBV20-1,CSARDRVKGEQYF,TGCAGTGCTAGGGACAGGGTAAAGGGAGAGCAGTACTTC
-,TRBJ2-5,-,TRBV7-9,CASSLVEGTLETQYF,TGTGCCAGCAGCTTAGTAGAGGGGACCTTGGAGACCCAGTACTTC
-,TRBJ2-3,-,TRBV2,CASGGTSTDTQYF,TGTGCCAGCGGGGGCACTAGCACAGATACGCAGTATTTT
TRBD1,TRBJ1-4,-,TRBV20-1,CSALQGVGEKRFF,TGCAGTGCTTTACAGGGGGTTGGTGAAAAACGGTTTTTT
-,TRBJ1-6,-,TRBV11-2,CASSLGGVGRPLHF,TGTGCCAGCAGCTTAGGGGGTGTCGGGAGACCCCTCCACTTT
-,TRBJ1-5,many,TRBV2,CASSEVSQQPQHF,TGTGCCAGCAGTGAAGTGAGCCAGCAGCCCCAGCATTTT